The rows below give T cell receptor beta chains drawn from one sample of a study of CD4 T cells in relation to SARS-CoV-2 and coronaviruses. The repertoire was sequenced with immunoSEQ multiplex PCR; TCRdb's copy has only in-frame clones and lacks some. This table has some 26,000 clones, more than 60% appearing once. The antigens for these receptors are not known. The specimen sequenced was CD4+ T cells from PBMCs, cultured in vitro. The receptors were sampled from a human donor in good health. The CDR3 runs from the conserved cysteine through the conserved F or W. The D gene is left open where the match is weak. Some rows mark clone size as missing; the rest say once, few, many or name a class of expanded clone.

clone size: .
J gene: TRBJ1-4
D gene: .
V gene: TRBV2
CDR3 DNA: TGTGCCAGCAGTGAGCAAGGAATTAACGAAAAACTGTTTTTT
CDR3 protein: CASSEQGINEKLFF

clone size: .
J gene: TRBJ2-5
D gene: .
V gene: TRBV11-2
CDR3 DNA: TGTGCCAGCAGCCCGAGGATCGGCAGGGACGAGGAGACCCAGTACTTC
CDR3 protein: CASSPRIGRDEETQYF

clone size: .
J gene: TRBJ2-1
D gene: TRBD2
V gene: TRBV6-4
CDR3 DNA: TGTGCCAGCAGTGAGCGGGAGGGCCATGAGCAGTTCTTC
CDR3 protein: CASSEREGHEQFF

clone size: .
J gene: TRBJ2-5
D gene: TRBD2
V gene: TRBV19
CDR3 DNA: TGTGCCAGTGCGGGGGGCGCGGGAGAGACCCAGTACTTC
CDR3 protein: CASAGGAGETQYF

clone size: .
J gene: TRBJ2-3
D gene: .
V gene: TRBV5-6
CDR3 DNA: TGTGCCAGCAACCAACGACGGTTATTCGGAGCTGCCACAGATACGCAGTATTTT
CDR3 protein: CASNQRRLFGAATDTQYF

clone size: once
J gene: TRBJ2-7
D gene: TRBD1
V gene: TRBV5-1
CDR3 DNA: TGCGCCAGCAGCGAAGTACCTCCGGGACAGGAGTCAGACGAGCAGTACTTC
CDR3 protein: CASSEVPPGQESDEQYF

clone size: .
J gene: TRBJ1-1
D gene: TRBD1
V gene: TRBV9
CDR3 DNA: TGTGCCAGCAGCGTAGATGACAGGGGCACTGAAGCTTTCTTT
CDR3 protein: CASSVDDRGTEAFF

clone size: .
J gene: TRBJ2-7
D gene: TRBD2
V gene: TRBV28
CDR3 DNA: TGTGCCAGCAGTTTTCGGACTAGCGGGAATCGATACTACGAGCAGTACTTC
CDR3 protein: CASSFRTSGNRYYEQYF

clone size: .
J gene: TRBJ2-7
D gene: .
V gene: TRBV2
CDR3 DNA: TGTGCCAGCAGTGATAACACCTACGAGCAGTACTTC
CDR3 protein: CASSDNTYEQYF

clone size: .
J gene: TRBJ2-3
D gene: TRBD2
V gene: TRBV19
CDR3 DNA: TGTGCCAGTAGTGCTCGGACTAGCGGGATTAGGGCAGATACGCAGTATTTT
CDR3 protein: CASSARTSGIRADTQYF

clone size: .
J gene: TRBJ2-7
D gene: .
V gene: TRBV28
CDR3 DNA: TGTGCCAGCAGTTTATGGGGGGGTTCCTACGAGCAGTACTTC
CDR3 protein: CASSLWGGSYEQYF

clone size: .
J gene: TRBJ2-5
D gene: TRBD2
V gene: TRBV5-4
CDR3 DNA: TGTGCCAGCAGCCTAGGGACTAGCGGGAGTAGGGAGACCCAGTACTTC
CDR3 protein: CASSLGTSGSRETQYF

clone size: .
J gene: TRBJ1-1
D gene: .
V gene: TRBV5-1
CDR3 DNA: TGCGCCAGCAGACCCGGGACACCCCTAACAGAAGCTTTCTTT
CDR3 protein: CASRPGTPLTEAFF

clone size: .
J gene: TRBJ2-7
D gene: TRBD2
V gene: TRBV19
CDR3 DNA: TGTGCCAGTAGTATCGGGCTAGCGGGTTCCTACGAGCAGTACTTC
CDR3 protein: CASSIGLAGSYEQYF

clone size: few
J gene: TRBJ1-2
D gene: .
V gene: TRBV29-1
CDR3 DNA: TGCAGCGCGAGCCAGGATGACTATGGCTACACCTTC
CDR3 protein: CSASQDDYGYTF

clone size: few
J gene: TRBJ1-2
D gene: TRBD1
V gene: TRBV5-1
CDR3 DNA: TGCGCCAGCAGCTCCGGGACAGGGGGTGGCTACACCTTC
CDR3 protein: CASSSGTGGGYTF

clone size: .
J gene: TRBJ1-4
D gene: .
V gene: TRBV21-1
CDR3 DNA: TGTGCCAGCAGCGGGGACAGGCGAGAAAAACTGTTTTTT
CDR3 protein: CASSGDRREKLFF

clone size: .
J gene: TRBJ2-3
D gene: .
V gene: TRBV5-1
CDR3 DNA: TGCGCCAGCAGGTCGCAACCCACAGATACGCAGTATTTT
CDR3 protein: CASRSQPTDTQYF

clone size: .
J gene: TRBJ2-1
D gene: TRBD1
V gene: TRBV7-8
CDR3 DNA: TGTGCCAGCAGCCTTATGAGGGGGCGGTCCTACAATGAGCAGTTCTTC
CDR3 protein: CASSLMRGRSYNEQFF

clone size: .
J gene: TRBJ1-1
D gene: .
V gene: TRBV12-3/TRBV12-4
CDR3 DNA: TGTGCCAGCACCGCACGGGACACTGAAGCTTTCTTT
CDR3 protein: CASTARDTEAFF

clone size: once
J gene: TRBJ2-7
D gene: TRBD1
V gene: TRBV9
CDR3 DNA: TGTGCCAGCAGCGTAGCGGACAGGGGTTCCTACGAGCAGTACTTC
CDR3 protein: CASSVADRGSYEQYF

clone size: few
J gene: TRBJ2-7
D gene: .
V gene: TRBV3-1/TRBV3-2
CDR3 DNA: TGTGCCAGCAGCCAAGATGGACTGAATGACGAGCAGTACTTC
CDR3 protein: CASSQDGLNDEQYF

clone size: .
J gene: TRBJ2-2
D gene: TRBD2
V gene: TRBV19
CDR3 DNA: TGTGCCAGTAGTATTTTAGGTAGCGGGAGGGGATCCGGGGAGCTGTTTTTT
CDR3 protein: CASSILGSGRGSGELFF

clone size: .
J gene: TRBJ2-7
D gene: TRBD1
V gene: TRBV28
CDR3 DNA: TGTGCCAGCAGTTTCCGGAAGCTGGACAGGGTCGAGCAGTACTTC
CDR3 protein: CASSFRKLDRVEQYF

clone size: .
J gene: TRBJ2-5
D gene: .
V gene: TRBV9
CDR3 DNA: TGTGCCAGCAGCGTAGGGGGAGTGGGGGAGACCCAGTACTTC
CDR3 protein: CASSVGGVGETQYF

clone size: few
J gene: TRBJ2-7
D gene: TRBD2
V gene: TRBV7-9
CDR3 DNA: TGTGCCAGCAGCTTACAGGGACTAGCGAGATACGAGCAGTACTTC
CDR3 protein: CASSLQGLARYEQYF

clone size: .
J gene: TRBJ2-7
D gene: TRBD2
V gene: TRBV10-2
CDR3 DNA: TGCGCCAGCTTCGGCGGGAGAGGGTACGAGCAGTACTTC
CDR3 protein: CASFGGRGYEQYF

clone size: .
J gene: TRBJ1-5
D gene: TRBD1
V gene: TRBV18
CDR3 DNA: TGTGCCAGCTCACCCAACACCGTCAGGGGGTTTCACTTT
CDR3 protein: CASSPNTVRGFHF

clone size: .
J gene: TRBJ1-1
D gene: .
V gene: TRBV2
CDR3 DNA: TGTGCCAGCCAAGGGGATAACACTGAAGCTTTCTTT
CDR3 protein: CASQGDNTEAFF

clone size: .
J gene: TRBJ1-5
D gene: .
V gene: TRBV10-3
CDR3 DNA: TGTGCCACGGGGGATTTGCGCAATCAGCCCCAGCATTTT
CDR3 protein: CATGDLRNQPQHF

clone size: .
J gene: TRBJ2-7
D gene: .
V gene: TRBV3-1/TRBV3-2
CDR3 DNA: TGTGCCAGCAGTCAGGGGCTTACCTCCTACGAGCAGTACTTC
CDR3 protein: CASSQGLTSYEQYF

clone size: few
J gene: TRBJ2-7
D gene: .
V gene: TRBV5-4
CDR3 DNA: TGTGCCAGCAGCTTGGGGGGGCCGGGCGAGCAGTACTTC
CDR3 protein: CASSLGGPGEQYF

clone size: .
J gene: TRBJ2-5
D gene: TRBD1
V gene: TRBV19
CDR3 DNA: TGTGCCAGTAGTGCGGGACAGGGGCCGGAGACCCAGTACTTC
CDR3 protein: CASSAGQGPETQYF

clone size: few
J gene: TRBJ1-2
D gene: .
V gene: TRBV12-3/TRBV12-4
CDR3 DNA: TGTGCCAGCAGTTTAGGTGCACCTATTGGCTACACCTTC
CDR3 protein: CASSLGAPIGYTF

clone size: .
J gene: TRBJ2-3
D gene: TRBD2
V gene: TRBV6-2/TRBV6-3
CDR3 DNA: TGTGCCAGCAGTTACTTCAGTCGGCGGGAGCAGACAGATACGCAGTATTTT
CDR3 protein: CASSYFSRREQTDTQYF

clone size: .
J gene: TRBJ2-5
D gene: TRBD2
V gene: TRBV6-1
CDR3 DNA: TGTGCCAGCAGTGAAGTGGGGGAGGGCCGTGAGACCCAGTACTTC
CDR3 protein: CASSEVGEGRETQYF